This entry describes one TCR beta chain. Its target is unknown. The record originates from a study of vaccination and CD4 T cells after COVID-19. The wider study: Control cultures, each given a CEFX pool, an HIV-1 Nef pool, or no peptide, were included. Study-level findings and limits: Going from 21 to 38, median SARS-CoV-2-reactive clonotypes did not rise significantly.

Stated treatment: roughly 11-day PBMC culture with coronavirus spike peptide pools or control peptides (ViraFEST assay). CD4+ T-cell collection from the unexposed donor predated the COVID-19 pandemic (2011-2018). Peptide pools at about 9.7 ug/ml and IL-2 at 10 IU/ml were added to cultures of roughly 2.2 million PBMCs per well. Four cold-coronavirus spikes and SARS-CoV-2 S/N served to probe CD4+ T cells taken from unexposed donors, cells permitting. Trimming stripped 6 bases from V and 0 bases from J, with 16 bases between. CDR3 length equals 15 residues. The germline V gene encodes CDR1 DFQATT and CDR2 SNEGSKA (reference sequence). The Oncomine TCR Beta short-read assay was applied to DNA of cultured CD4+ T cells. TCRdb analysed the PCR reads with MiXCR anew, one entry per CDR3 protein. The table shows some 2,500 distinct CDR3 sequences, with around two fifths occurring only once.

The V and J genes are TRBV20-1 and TRBJ2-3; perhaps TRBD2 as D (6 bases). Sequenced: CD4+ T cells from blood, cultured in vitro. The TCR sequence derives from a human donor in good health. The CDR3 bases are TGCAGTGCCCTAATGGGGGGACCAAGCACAGATACGCAGTATTTT. Translated: CSALMGGPSTDTQYF.